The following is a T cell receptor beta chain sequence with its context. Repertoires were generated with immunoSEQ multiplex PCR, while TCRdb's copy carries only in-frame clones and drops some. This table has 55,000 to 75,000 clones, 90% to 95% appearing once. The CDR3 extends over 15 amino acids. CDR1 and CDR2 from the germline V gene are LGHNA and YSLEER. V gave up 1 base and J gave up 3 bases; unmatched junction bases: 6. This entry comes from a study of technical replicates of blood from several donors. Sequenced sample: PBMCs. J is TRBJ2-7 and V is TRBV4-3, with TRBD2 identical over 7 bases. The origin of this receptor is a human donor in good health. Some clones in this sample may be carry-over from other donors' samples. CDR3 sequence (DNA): TGCGCCAGCAGCCAAGTCCTCGGGGGGAGCTACGAGCAGTACTTC. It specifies CASSQVLGGSYEQYF.